These 25 T cell receptor beta chains were all obtained from the same sample, sequenced in a study of identical twins' blood T cells. From the 5' RACE reads, TCRdb called clonotypes with MiXCR, one entry per CDR3 protein. The data show 350,000 to 400,000 distinct CDR3 sequences, with roughly 31% seen just once and 6.1% held by the top ten. The specimen sequenced was PBMCs. Source of these receptors: a woman aged 18 to 55 in good health.

The genes are TRBV7-8 and TRBJ1-4; 7 nucleotides agree with TRBD1. CDR1 SGHVS and CDR2 FQNEAQ come from the germline V gene. Unmatched junction bases numbered 4, after V lost 3 bases and J lost 9 bases. CDR3 length: 13 amino acids. The CDR3 DNA reads TGTGCCAGCAGCTTCAGGGGGGCTAAAAAACTGTTTTTT. Its translation is CASSFRGAKKLFF.

For the CDR3, the DNA is TGTGCCGCCGGGGCGGCTGAAGCTTTCTTT. The encoded protein is CAAGAAEAFF. The V and J genes are TRBV2 and TRBJ1-1; a weak D match, TRBD1 (5 bases). V lost 11 bases to trimming and J lost 6 bases, with 10 bases between them. Germline CDR1 is SNHLY and CDR2 is FYNNEI. The CDR3 sequence is 10 residues long.

Concerning this clonotype itself: A much larger clone differs by one base, so this may be a read error. The V and J genes are TRBV7-2 and TRBJ2-5, with D perhaps matching TRBD2 (5 bases). The V gene lost 1 base and the J gene lost 4 bases, with 22 bases spanning the gap. The CDR3 spans 18 residues. Germline V gene lookup returns CDR1 SGHTA and CDR2 FQGNSA. For the CDR3, the DNA is TGTGCCAGCAGCTTAGATATGGAGGTTAGGGTATATGCAGAGACCCAGTACTTC. Translated: CASSLDMEVRVYAETQYF. The full variable domain, with the rest looked up from reference TRBV7-2 and TRBJ2-5, is GAGVSQSPSNKVTEKGKDVELRCDPISGHTALYWYRQSLGQGLEFLIYFQGNSAPDKSGLPSDRFSAERTGGSVSTLTIQRTQQEDSAVYLCASSLDMEVRVYAETQYFGPGTRLLVL.

The chain links TRBV7-6 to TRBJ1-5; D not certain. Germline lookup yields CDR1 SGHVS and CDR2 FNYEAQ. The CDR3 totals 14 residues. V lost 2 bases and J lost 5, with 10 bases in between. DNA for the CDR3: TGTGCCAGCAGCTTACAAGAAGGGTATCAGCCCCAGCATTTT. Amino acids: CASSLQEGYQPQHF.

This clonotype was picked up many times. The V call is TRBV10-3, the J call TRBJ2-7, with D possibly called TRBD1 or TRBD2 (5 bases each). This CDR3 contains 13 residues. Trimming took 4 bases from V and 1 from J, leaving 8 bases between them. Germline loops: CDR1 ENHRY, CDR2 SYGVKD. The CDR3 protein is CAISGDGSYEQYF. CDR3 DNA: TGTGCCATCAGTGGGGACGGGTCCTACGAGCAGTACTTC.

This clonotype was counted a few times. The chain employs TRBV11-2 and TRBJ1-3, with D unresolved. V was trimmed by 5 bases and J by 4 bases, leaving 15 bases between them. Germline CDR1 and CDR2: SGHAT and FQNNGV. This CDR3 is built from 15 residues. In nucleotides, the CDR3 is TGTGCCAGCAGCCCCGGACTCTACAAGGGAAACACCATATATTTT. Translated, it gives CASSPGLYKGNTIYF.

The CDR3 is CASSSPPTEKLFF. The CDR3 DNA reads TGTGCCAGCAGCTCCCCCCCGACCGAAAAACTGTTTTTT. This chain joins TRBV7-9 and TRBJ1-4; D unclear. Germline-derived CDR1 and CDR2 are SEHNR and FQNEAQ (reference sequence). Trimming cost V 4 bases and J 8 bases, with 11 bases left between them. This CDR3 spans 13 amino acids. The entire variable domain, with the rest obtained from reference TRBV7-9 and TRBJ1-4, is as follows: DTGVSQNPRHKITKRGQNVTFRCDPISEHNRLYWYRQTLGQGPEFLTYFQNEAQLEKSRLLSDRFSAERPKGSFSTLEIQRTEQGDSAMYLCASSSPPTEKLFFGSGTQLSVL.

This chain joins TRBV5-1 and TRBJ2-7, with D tentatively TRBD1 (5 bases). There are 15 residues in the CDR3. The V end lost 0 bases, the J end lost 0 bases, and 10 bases lay between the germline ends. Looked up from germline, CDR1 is SGHRS and CDR2 is YFSETQ. CDR3 sequence reads: CASSLAGSTSYEQYF. The CDR3 DNA sequence: TGCGCCAGCAGCTTGGCAGGGTCCACCTCCTACGAGCAGTACTTC.

The chain has TRBV27 and TRBJ2-7, with 7 bases fitting TRBD1. V trimming: 5 bases; J trimming: 6 bases; junction bases outside the gene matches: 7. The CDR3 totals 13 residues. Germline V gene sequence: CDR1 MNHEY, CDR2 SMNVEV (reference sequence). The chain's CDR3 is CASSPQGKIEQYF. The CDR3, as DNA: TGTGCCAGCAGTCCACAGGGGAAGATCGAGCAGTACTTC.

This rearrangement joins TRBV20-1 to TRBJ1-3; D unresolved. The CDR3 has 14 residues. Between the trimmed V and J ends, which lost 3 bases and 8 bases, there was a span of 17 bases. From germline, CDR1 is DFQATT and CDR2 SNEGSKA (reference sequence). The CDR3 coding sequence is TGCAGTGCTAGTCCAGGACTTACCGGAGACACCATATATTTT. Translating it yields CSASPGLTGDTIYF.

V is TRBV27 and J is TRBJ2-7; the D gene is possibly TRBD1 (6 bases). The CDR3 runs 13 residues. V lost 10 bases and J lost 2, with 15 bases in between. Germline lookup yields CDR1 MNHEY and CDR2 SMNVEV (reference sequence). DNA for the CDR3: TGTGCCAACAGGGAGAAAGGGCCCTACGAGCAGTACTTC. Translating it yields CANREKGPYEQYF.

This clonotype was counted many times. The CDR3, as DNA: TGTGCCAGCAGCCAAGTCGACGGACTTTCTTTGTTTTTT. This gives the protein CASSQVDGLSLFF. The J gene is TRBJ1-4, the V gene TRBV14, with D unclear. V was shortened by 1 base and J by 15 bases, with 15 bases between the two germline ends. Germline CDR1 SGHDN, CDR2 FVKESK. The CDR3 has 13 amino acids.

This clonotype showed up just a few times. The chain joins TRBV11-2 to TRBJ2-2; 7 bases fit TRBD2. V lost 6 bases, J lost 6 bases, and 13 bases stayed unmatched. This CDR3 is built from 16 residues. The germline V gene encodes CDR1 SGHAT and CDR2 FQNNGV. Here the CDR3 DNA reads TGTGCCAGCAGACTAGCGAACCTACCTATTTCCGGGGAGCTGTTTTTT. Protein: CASRLANLPISGELFF.

There are many counts of this clonotype. The V call is TRBV3-1, the J call TRBJ2-7; the D is unclear. CDR3 size: 11 residues. The germline gives CDR1 LGHDT, CDR2 YNNKEL (reference sequence). The ends were cut back, 6 bases at V and 0 bases at J, with 3 bases in the middle. The CDR3 region is CASSYSYEQYF. DNA of the CDR3: TGTGCCAGCAGTTACTCCTACGAGCAGTACTTC.

This clonotype came up a few times. CDR3 nucleotide sequence: TGCGCCAGCAGCTTGTACGGGAGGGCCAGCACAGATACGCAGTATTTT. It translates to CASSLYGRASTDTQYF. The rearrangement uses TRBV5-1 and TRBJ2-3; 8 bases align to TRBD2. V shed 1 base, J shed 0 bases, and the junction held 4 bases outside the gene matches. Germline lookup yields CDR1 SGHRS and CDR2 YFSETQ. The CDR3 sequence is 16 residues long. Full variable domain (outside the CDR3, taken from reference TRBV5-1 and TRBJ2-3): KAGVTQTPRYLIKTRGQQVTLSCSPISGHRSVSWYQQTPGQGLQFLFEYFSETQRNKGNFPGRFSGRQFSNSRSEMNVSTLELGDSALYLCASSLYGRASTDTQYFGPGTRLTVL.

This clonotype occurred many times. The rearrangement joins TRBV20-1 to TRBJ1-6, with 9 bases lining up with TRBD1. CDR1 and CDR2 from the germline V gene are DFQATT and SNEGSKA (reference sequence). This CDR3 contains 13 residues. V trimming: 5 bases; J trimming: 7 bases; junction bases outside the gene matches: 3. CDR3 region: CSAPTGGNSPLHF. The CDR3 nucleotides read TGCAGTGCTCCGACAGGGGGAAATTCACCCCTCCACTTT.

There are a few counts of this clonotype. The chain uses TRBV29-1 and TRBJ1-2, with D perhaps matching TRBD1 (5 bases). The CDR3 sequence is 11 residues long. The germline CDR1 and CDR2 sequences are SQVTM and ANQGSEA. V was shortened by 8 bases and J by 3 bases, with 10 bases between the two germline ends. CDR3 sequence (DNA): TGCAGCCTCTTAGGGGACTATGGCTACACCTTC. Translated, it gives CSLLGDYGYTF.

J is TRBJ1-3 and V is TRBV10-3; TRBD1 is a possible D gene (5 bases). V lost 8 bases and J 0 bases, leaving 14 bases between the germline ends. Germline V CDR1 and CDR2: ENHRY, SYGVKD. The CDR3 covers 15 residues. CDR3 in DNA: TGTGCCATCCGGGGGGTCGGCTCCTCTGGAAACACCATATATTTT. Amino acid sequence: CAIRGVGSSGNTIYF.

Turning to this clonotype: At one of its ends the junction is not consistent with the germline gene, which may arise from a read error. This CDR3 reads CAGSQVSQRTEAFF. The CDR3 bases are TGTGCCGGCAGCCAAGTCAGCCAGAGGACTGAAGCTTTCTTT. The chain carries TRBV3-1 and TRBJ1-1; D is undetermined. CDR1 LGHDT and CDR2 YNNKEL come from the germline V gene (reference sequence). This CDR3 is built from 14 residues.

The sample holds many counts of this clonotype. J is TRBJ1-1 and V is TRBV20-1, with D uncertain. V gave up 1 base and J gave up 0 bases, with 6 bases separating them. This CDR3 comprises 13 residues. Germline CDR1 and CDR2: DFQATT and SNEGSKA (reference sequence). The DNA for the CDR3 is TGCAGTGCTAGAGCTGACATGAACACTGAAGCTTTCTTT. Translating it yields CSARADMNTEAFF.

In this sample, this clonotype turned up a few times. The CDR3 nucleotides are TGTGCCAGCAGCTCATACGGGCAGGGAGGAGGAATGAACACTGAAGCTTTCTTT. Encoded protein: CASSSYGQGGGMNTEAFF. The chain has TRBV11-3 and TRBJ1-1, with D possibly matching TRBD1 (5 bases). The length of the CDR3 is 18 residues. Germline CDR1 reads SGHNT; CDR2 reads YENEEA. Trimming left V 4 bases short and J 0 bases short, with 21 bases between.

This clonotype appeared a few times. V is TRBV4-1 and J is TRBJ2-1; no firm D call. Germline assignment: CDR1 MGHRA and CDR2 YSYEKL. The CDR3 has 14 residues. The V end lost 0 bases, the J end lost 4 bases, and 7 bases lay between the germline ends. In nucleotides, the CDR3 is TGCGCCAGCAGCCAAGATGGGCGGTACAATGAGCAGTTCTTC. Protein product: CASSQDGRYNEQFF.

The rearrangement uses TRBV28 and TRBJ1-5; 8 bases are shared with TRBD1. Trimming cost V 7 bases and J 4 bases; bases outside gene matches: 6. Germline values: CDR1 MDHEN, CDR2 SYDVKM. The CDR3 is 14 amino acids. In nucleotides, the CDR3 is TGTGCCAGCACTACGGGACAGGTTAATCAGCCCCAGCATTTT. Its translation is CASTTGQVNQPQHF.

The chain employs TRBV20-1 and TRBJ1-1; no clear D gene. V was clipped by 8 bases and J by 8 bases, with 21 bases between them. The germline V gene encodes CDR1 DFQATT and CDR2 SNEGSKA (reference sequence). The CDR3 spans 13 residues. The CDR3 coding sequence is TGCAGTTTGCTCTACTCTGGGCGCAAAGAAGCTTTCTTT. Its protein product is CSLLYSGRKEAFF.

This chain connects TRBV4-1 to TRBJ2-7; D is uncertain. Looked up from germline, CDR1 is MGHRA and CDR2 is YSYEKL. Trimming removed 0 bases from V and 4 bases from J, with 13 bases in between. This CDR3 spans 15 amino acids. The CDR3 DNA follows: TGCGCCAGCAGCCAAGAAGGGCTAGGTGGTTACGAGCAGTACTTC. Translated, it gives CASSQEGLGGYEQYF.